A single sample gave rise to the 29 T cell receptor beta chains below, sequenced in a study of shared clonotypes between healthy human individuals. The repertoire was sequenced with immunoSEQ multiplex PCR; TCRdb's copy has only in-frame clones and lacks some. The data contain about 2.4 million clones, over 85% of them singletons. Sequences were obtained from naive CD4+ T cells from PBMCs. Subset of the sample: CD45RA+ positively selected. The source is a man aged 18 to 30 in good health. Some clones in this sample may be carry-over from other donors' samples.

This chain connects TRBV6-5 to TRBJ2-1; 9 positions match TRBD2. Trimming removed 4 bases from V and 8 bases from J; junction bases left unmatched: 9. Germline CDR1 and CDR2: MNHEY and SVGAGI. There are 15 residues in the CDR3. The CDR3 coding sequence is TGTGCCAGCAGTTCATCCGGGACTAGCATCCATGAGCAGTTCTTC. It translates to CASSSSGTSIHEQFF.

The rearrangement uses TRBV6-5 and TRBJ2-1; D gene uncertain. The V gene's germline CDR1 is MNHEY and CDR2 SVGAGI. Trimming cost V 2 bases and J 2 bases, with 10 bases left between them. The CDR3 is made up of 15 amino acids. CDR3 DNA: TGTGCCAGCAGTTACGTACAGCGCACCTACAATGAGCAGTTCTTC. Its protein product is CASSYVQRTYNEQFF.

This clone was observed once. The CDR3 coding sequence is TGCGCCAGCAGCCCTAGCGGGAGTGAGACCCAGTACTTC. Translation: CASSPSGSETQYF. The rearrangement joins TRBV5-1 to TRBJ2-5, with TRBD2 matching 10 bases. V lost 4 bases to trimming and J lost 5 bases; unmatched junction nucleotides: 2. CDR1 is SGHRS, CDR2 YFSETQ, per germline. The CDR3 covers 13 residues. The variable domain in full, with the rest retrieved from reference TRBV5-1 and TRBJ2-5, is KAGVTQTPRYLIKTRGQQVTLSCSPISGHRSVSWYQQTPGQGLQFLFEYFSETQRNKGNFPGRFSGRQFSNSRSEMNVSTLELGDSALYLCASSPSGSETQYFGPGTRLLVL.

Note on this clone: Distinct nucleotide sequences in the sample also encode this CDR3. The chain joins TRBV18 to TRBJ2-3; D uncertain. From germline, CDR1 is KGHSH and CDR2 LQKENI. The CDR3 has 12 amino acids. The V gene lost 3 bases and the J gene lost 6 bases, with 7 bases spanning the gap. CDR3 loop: CASSPFGDTQYF. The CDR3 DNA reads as TGTGCCAGCTCACCCTTTGGGGATACGCAGTATTTT.

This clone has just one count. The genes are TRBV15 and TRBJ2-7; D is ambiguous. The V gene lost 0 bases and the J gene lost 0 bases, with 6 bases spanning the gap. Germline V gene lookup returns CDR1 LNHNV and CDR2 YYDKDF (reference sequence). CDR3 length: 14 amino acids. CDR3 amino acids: CATSRERNSYEQYF. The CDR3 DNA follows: TGTGCCACCAGCAGAGAACGGAACTCCTACGAGCAGTACTTC.

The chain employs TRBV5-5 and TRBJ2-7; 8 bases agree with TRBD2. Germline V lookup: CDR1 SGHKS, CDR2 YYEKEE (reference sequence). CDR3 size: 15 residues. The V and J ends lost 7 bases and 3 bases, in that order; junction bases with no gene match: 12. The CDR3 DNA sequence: TGTGCCAGCTCGAGTAGCGGGAATACTTACTACGAGCAGTACTTC. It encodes CASSSSGNTYYEQYF. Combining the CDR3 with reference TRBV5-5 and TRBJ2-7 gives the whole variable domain DAGVTQSPTHLIKTRGQQVTLRCSPISGHKSVSWYQQVLGQGPQFIFQYYEKEERGRGNFPDRFSARQFPNYSSELNVNALLLGDSALYLCASSSSGNTYYEQYFGPGTRLTVT.

The CDR3 coding sequence is TGTGCCAGCAGACCCGGGAGGGTCAGCCAAGAGACCCAGTACTTC. This translates into CASRPGRVSQETQYF. The chain is built from TRBV7-9 and TRBJ2-5, with 8 nucleotides matching TRBD2. The trim removed 6 bases at V and 1 base at J, leaving 7 bases unmatched. The CDR3 spans 15 residues. Germline CDR1 SEHNR, CDR2 FQNEAQ (reference sequence).

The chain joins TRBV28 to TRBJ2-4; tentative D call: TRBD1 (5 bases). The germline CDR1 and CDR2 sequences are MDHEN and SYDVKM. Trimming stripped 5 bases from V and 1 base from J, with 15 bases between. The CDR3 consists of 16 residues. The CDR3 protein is CASSGTPGRAKNIQYF. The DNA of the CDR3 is TGTGCCAGCAGTGGAACTCCAGGGCGGGCCAAAAACATTCAGTACTTC.

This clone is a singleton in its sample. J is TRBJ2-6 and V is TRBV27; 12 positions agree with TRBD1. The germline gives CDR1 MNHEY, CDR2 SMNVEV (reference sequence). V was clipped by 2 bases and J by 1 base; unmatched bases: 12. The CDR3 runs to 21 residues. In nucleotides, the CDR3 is TGTGCCAGCAGTTTAATTAAGGGGTGGGACAGGGGGCAGTCTGGGGCCAACGTCCTGACTTTC. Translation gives CASSLIKGWDRGQSGANVLTF.

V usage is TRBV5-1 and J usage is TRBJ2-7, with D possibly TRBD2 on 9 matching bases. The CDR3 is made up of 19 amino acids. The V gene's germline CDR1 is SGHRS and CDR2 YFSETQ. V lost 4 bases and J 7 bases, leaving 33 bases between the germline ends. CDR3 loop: CASSPWTGPNSAGGPEQYF. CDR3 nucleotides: TGCGCCAGCAGCCCTTGGACAGGGCCCAACTCGGCGGGAGGGCCGGAGCAGTACTTC. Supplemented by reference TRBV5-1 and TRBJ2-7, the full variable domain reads KAGVTQTPRYLIKTRGQQVTLSCSPISGHRSVSWYQQTPGQGLQFLFEYFSETQRNKGNFPGRFSGRQFSNSRSEMNVSTLELGDSALYLCASSPWTGPNSAGGPEQYFGPGTRLTVT.

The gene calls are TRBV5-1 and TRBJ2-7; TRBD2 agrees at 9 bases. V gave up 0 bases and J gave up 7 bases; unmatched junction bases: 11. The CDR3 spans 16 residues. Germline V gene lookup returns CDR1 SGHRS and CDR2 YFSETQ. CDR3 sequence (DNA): TGCGCCAGCAGCTTGGGCCCGGGCGGGAGGGAGAGGGAGCAGTACTTC. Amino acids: CASSLGPGGREREQYF.

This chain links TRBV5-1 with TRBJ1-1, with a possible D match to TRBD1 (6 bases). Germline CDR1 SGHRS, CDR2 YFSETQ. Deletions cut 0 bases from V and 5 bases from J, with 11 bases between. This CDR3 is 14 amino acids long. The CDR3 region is CASSLAQGWTEAFF. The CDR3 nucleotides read TGCGCCAGCAGCTTGGCCCAGGGGTGGACTGAAGCTTTCTTT.

CDR3 sequence: CASSFRLPGTEAFF. CDR3 DNA sequence: TGTGCCAGCAGCTTTCGTTTACCGGGGACTGAAGCTTTCTTT. The genes are TRBV7-2 and TRBJ1-1; D uncertain. With 3 bases removed from V and 5 bases from J, the gap between germline ends came to 13 bases. From germline, CDR1 is SGHTA and CDR2 FQGNSA. The CDR3 totals 14 residues.

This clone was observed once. The CDR3 nucleotides read TGTGCCAGTAGTAACAGGGTTGGAGATACGCAGTATTTT. It specifies CASSNRVGDTQYF. V gene TRBV19 combines with J gene TRBJ2-3; tentatively, D is TRBD1 (6 bases). Germline V gene sequence: CDR1 LNHDA, CDR2 SQIVND (reference sequence). The CDR3 is 13 amino acids. Trimming left V 4 bases short and J 5 bases short, with 10 bases between. The full variable domain, with the rest looked up from reference TRBV19 and TRBJ2-3, is DGGITQSPKYLFRKEGQNVTLSCEQNLNHDAMYWYRQDPGQGLRLIYYSQIVNDFQKGDIAEGYSVSREKKESFPLTVTSAQKNPTAFYLCASSNRVGDTQYFGPGTRLTVL.

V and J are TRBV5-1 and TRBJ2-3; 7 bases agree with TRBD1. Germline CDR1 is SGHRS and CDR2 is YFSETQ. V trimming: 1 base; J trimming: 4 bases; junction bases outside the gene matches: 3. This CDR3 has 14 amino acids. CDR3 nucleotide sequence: TGCGCCAGCAGCTTGACACAGGGGTCAGATACGCAGTATTTT. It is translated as CASSLTQGSDTQYF.

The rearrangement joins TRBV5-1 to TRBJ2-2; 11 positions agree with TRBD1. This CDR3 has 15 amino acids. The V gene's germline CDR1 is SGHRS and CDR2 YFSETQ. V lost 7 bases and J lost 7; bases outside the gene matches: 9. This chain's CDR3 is CASASGTGGGGELFF. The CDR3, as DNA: TGCGCCAGCGCCTCCGGGACAGGGGGAGGCGGGGAGCTGTTTTTT.

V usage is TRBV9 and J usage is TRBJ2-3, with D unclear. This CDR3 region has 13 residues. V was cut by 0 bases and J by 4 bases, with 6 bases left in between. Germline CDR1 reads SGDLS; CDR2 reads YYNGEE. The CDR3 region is CASSVGFSDTQYF. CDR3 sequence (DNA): TGTGCCAGCAGCGTAGGATTCTCAGATACGCAGTATTTT.

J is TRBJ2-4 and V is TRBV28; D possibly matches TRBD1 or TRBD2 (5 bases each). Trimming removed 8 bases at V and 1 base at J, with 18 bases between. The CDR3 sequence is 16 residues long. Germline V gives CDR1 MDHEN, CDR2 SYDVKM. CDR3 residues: CASAAPGAAAKNIQYF. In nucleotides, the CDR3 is TGTGCCAGCGCGGCCCCCGGGGCGGCCGCCAAAAACATTCAGTACTTC.

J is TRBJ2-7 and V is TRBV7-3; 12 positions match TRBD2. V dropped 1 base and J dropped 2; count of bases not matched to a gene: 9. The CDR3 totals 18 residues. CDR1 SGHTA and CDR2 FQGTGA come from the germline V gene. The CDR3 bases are TGTGCCAGCAGCTTAAGGGCTAGCGGGAGGGCCACGACCTACGAGCAGTACTTC. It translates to CASSLRASGRATTYEQYF.

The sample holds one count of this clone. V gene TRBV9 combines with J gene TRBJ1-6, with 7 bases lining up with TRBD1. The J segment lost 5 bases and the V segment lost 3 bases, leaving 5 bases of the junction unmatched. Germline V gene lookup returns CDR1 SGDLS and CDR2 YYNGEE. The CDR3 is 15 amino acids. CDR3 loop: CASSAGGRDNSPLHF. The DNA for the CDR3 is TGTGCCAGCAGCGCAGGGGGACGGGATAATTCACCCCTCCACTTT.

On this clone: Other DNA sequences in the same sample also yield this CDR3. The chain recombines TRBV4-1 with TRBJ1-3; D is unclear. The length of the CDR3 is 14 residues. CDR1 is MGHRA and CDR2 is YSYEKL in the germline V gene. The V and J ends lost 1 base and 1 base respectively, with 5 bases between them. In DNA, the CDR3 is TGCGCCAGCAGCCAAGCCGGTTCTGGAAACACCATATATTTT. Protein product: CASSQAGSGNTIYF.

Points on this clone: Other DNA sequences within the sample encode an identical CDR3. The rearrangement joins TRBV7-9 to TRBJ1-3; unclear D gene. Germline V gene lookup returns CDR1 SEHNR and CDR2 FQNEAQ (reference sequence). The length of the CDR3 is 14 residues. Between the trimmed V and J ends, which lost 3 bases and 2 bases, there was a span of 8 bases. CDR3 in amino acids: CASSFSGAGNTIYF. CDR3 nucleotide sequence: TGTGCCAGCAGCTTTTCAGGCGCTGGAAACACCATATATTTT.

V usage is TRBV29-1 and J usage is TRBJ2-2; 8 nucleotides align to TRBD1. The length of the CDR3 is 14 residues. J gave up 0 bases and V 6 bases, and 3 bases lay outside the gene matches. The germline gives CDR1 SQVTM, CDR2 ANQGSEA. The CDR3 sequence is CSVHRGSNTGELFF. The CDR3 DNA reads TGCAGCGTCCACAGGGGGTCGAACACCGGGGAGCTGTTTTTT.

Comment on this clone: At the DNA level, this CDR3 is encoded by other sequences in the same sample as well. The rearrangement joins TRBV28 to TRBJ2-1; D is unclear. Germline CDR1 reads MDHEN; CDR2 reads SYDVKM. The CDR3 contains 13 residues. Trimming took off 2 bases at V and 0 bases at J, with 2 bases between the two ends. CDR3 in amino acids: CASSLDSYNEQFF. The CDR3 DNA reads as TGTGCCAGCAGTTTAGACTCCTACAATGAGCAGTTCTTC.

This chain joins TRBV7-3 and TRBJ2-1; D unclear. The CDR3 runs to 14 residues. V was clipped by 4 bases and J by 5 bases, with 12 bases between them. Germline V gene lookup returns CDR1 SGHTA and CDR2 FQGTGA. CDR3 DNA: TGTGCCAGCAGCTACCCAGACCGAGACAATGAGCAGTTCTTC. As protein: CASSYPDRDNEQFF.

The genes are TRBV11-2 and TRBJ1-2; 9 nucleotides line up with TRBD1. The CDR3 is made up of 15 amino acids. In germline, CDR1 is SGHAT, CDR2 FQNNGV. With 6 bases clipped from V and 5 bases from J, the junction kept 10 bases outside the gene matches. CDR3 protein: CASRHYRDRDYGYTF. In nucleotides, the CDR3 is TGTGCCAGCAGACATTACCGGGACAGGGATTATGGCTACACCTTC.

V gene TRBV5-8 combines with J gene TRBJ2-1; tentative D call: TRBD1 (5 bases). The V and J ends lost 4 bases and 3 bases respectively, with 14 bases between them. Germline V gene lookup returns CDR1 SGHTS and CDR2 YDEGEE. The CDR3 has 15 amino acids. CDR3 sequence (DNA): TGTGCCAGCAGCCCCCCGCCCGACAGCTACAATGAGCAGTTCTTC. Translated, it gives CASSPPPDSYNEQFF.

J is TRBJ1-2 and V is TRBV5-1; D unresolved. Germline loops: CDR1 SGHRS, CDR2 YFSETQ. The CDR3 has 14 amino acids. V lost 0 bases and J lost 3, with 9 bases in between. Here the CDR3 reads CASSLGPLDYGYTF. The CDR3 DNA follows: TGCGCCAGCAGCTTGGGGCCACTTGACTATGGCTACACCTTC.

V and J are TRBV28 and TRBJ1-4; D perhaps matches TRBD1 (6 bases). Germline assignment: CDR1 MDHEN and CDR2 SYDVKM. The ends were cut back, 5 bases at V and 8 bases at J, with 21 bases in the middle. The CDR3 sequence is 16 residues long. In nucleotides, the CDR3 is TGTGCCAGCAGTCAAATTTACGGGACACAGGGCGAAAAACTGTTTTTT. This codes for CASSQIYGTQGEKLFF.